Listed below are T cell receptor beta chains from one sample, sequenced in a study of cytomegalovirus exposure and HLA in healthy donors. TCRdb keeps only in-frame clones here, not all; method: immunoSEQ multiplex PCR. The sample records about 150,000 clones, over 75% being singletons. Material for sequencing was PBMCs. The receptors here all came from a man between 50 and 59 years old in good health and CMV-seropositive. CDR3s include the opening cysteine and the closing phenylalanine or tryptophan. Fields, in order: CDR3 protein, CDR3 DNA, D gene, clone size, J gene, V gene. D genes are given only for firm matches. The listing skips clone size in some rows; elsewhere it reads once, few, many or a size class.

CASSPTGGYYEQYF | TGTGCCAGCAGTCCGACAGGGGGGTACTACGAGCAGTACTTC | TRBD1 | . | TRBJ2-7 | TRBV5-5
CASSSGGPYEQYF | TGTGCCAGCAGTTCGGGAGGGCCCTACGAGCAGTACTTC | TRBD2 | . | TRBJ2-7 | TRBV28
CASSFGTGGASSEAFF | TGTGCCAGCAGCTTTGGGACAGGGGGCGCTTCTAGTGAAGCTTTCTTT | TRBD1 | once | TRBJ1-1 | TRBV7-6
CASSLVRGDYNEQFF | TGTGCCAGCAGCTTGGTGCGGGGGGACTACAATGAGCAGTTCTTC | TRBD2 | once | TRBJ2-1 | TRBV7-9
CATSRPRGGYEQYF | TGTGCCACCAGCAGACCTCGCGGGGGGTACGAGCAGTACTTC | TRBD2 | once | TRBJ2-7 | TRBV15
CASSERSREVETQYF | TGTGCCAGCAGTGAAAGATCCCGGGAGGTAGAGACCCAGTACTTC | TRBD2 | . | TRBJ2-5 | TRBV2
CATSSGGGTDTQYF | TGTGCCACATCTAGCGGGGGAGGCACAGATACGCAGTATTTT | TRBD2 | . | TRBJ2-3 | TRBV2
CASSDNPGTLAFF | TGTGCCAGCAGTGATAATCCCGGGACTCTTGCTTTCTTT | . | . | TRBJ1-1 | TRBV6-1
CASSGSGRGYEQFF | TGTGCCAGCAGTGGCAGCGGGAGGGGATATGAGCAGTTCTTC | TRBD2 | once | TRBJ2-1 | TRBV6-1
CASSPGQDTQYF | TGTGCCAGCAGCCCGGGTCAAGATACGCAGTATTTT | . | . | TRBJ2-3 | TRBV9
CASSTGTVYGYTF | TGTGCCAGCAGTACCGGGACAGTTTATGGCTACACCTTC | TRBD1 | . | TRBJ1-2 | TRBV2
CASSSKGDSLQETQYF | TGTGCCAGCAGCAGTAAGGGGGACAGTTTACAAGAGACCCAGTACTTC | TRBD1 | . | TRBJ2-5 | TRBV7-3
CASSGRGTTNEQYF | TGTGCCAGCAGCGGGAGAGGTACAACGAACGAGCAGTACTTC | . | . | TRBJ2-7 | TRBV28